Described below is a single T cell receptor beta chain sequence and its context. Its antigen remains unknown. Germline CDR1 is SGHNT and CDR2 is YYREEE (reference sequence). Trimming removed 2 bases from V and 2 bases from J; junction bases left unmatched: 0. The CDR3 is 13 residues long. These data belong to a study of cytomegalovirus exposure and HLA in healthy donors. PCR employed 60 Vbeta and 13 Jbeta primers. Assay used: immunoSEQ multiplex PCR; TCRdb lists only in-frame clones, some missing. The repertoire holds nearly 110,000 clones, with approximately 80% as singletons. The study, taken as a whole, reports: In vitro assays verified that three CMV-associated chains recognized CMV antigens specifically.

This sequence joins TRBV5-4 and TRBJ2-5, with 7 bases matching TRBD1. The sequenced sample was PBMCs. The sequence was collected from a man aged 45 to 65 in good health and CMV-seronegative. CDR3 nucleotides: TGTGCCAGCAGCTTACAGGGGCAAGAGACCCAGTACTTC. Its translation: CASSLQGQETQYF.